This T cell receptor beta chain was recorded in a study of T-cell reconstitution after alpha-beta-depleted transplantation in children. The TCRbeta library incorporated unique molecular identifiers. MiXCR was run by TCRdb on the PCR reads, yielding one entry per CDR3 protein. The sample has approximately 88,000 distinct CDR3 sequences; 9% to 15% are singletons. Germline-derived CDR1 and CDR2 are SQVTM and ANQGSEA. The germline V and J ends were trimmed by 3 bases and 0 bases, with 11 bases remaining between them. CDR3 length: 14 amino acids. This clonotype was detected many times. The V and J genes are TRBV29-1 and TRBJ2-5; no clear D. The sequencing here drew on PBMCs from the stem cell graft donor, taken from the stem cell graft. This sequence was found in a human donor who donated a stem cell graft to a child with inherited bone marrow failure. CDR3 sequence reads: CSVDWDGYQETQYF. The CDR3 DNA reads TGCAGCGTTGATTGGGATGGGTACCAAGAGACCCAGTACTTC.